The next 26 T cell receptor beta chains were all read from a single sample in a study of OX40 agonist ivuxolimab in advanced cancers. Only in-frame clones appear in the TCRdb table, and some are missing; sequencing was by immunoSEQ multiplex PCR. This sample has over 60,000 clones, with 85% to 90% found just once. This specimen was CD4+ or CD8+ T cells sorted from blood, taken in a trial of the OX40 agonist ivuxolimab. Source of these receptors: an adult with an advanced solid tumor such as melanoma, head and neck, liver or kidney cancer.

This clone was picked up a small number of times. The chain combines TRBV5-4 with TRBJ1-2; 7 nucleotides align to TRBD1. CDR1 and CDR2 from the germline V gene are SGHNT and YYREEE (reference sequence). With V trimmed by 2 bases and J by 4 bases, 2 bases remained unmatched. There are 13 residues in the CDR3. In nucleotides, the CDR3 is TGTGCCAGCAGCTTTACAGGGGCCTATGGCTACACCTTC. Encoded protein: CASSFTGAYGYTF.

The CDR3: CASSLGGQGQRDGYTF. CDR3 DNA sequence: TGTGCCAGCAGCTTAGGTGGTCAGGGGCAAAGGGATGGCTACACCTTC. The rearrangement links TRBV7-2 to TRBJ1-2; D perhaps matches TRBD1 (6 bases). This CDR3 has 16 amino acids. Germline loops: CDR1 SGHTA, CDR2 FQGNSA. Trimming pared 1 base from V and 6 bases from J, leaving 18 bases between.

The rearrangement uses TRBV6-5 and TRBJ1-2; 12 positions agree with TRBD1. The germline CDR1 and CDR2 sequences are MNHEY and SVGAGI. This CDR3 spans 13 amino acids. The junction had 4 bases not matched to a gene; V was cut back by 8 bases and J by 6 bases. CDR3 sequence reads: CASQGTGGHGYTF. For the CDR3, the DNA is TGTGCCAGCCAAGGGACAGGGGGCCATGGCTACACCTTC.

This clone was seen a few times. V usage is TRBV5-1 and J usage is TRBJ1-5; TRBD1 might be the D (5 bases). Trimming removed 0 bases from V and 8 bases from J, with 12 bases in between. Germline CDR1 is SGHRS and CDR2 is YFSETQ. The CDR3 is 14 residues long. CDR3 in DNA: TGCGCCAGCAGCTTGGGGGCAGGGTTGGAGCCCCAGCATTTT. It is translated as CASSLGAGLEPQHF. Combining the CDR3 with reference TRBV5-1 and TRBJ1-5 gives the whole variable domain KAGVTQTPRYLIKTRGQQVTLSCSPISGHRSVSWYQQTPGQGLQFLFEYFSETQRNKGNFPGRFSGRQFSNSRSEMNVSTLELGDSALYLCASSLGAGLEPQHFGDGTRLSIL.

This chain's CDR3 is CASSDSGTNEQFF. The DNA of the CDR3 is TGTGCCAGCAGTGATAGCGGTACAAATGAGCAGTTCTTC. This sequence joins TRBV6-4 and TRBJ2-1, with D possibly TRBD2 on 6 matching bases. The germline gives CDR1 MRHNA, CDR2 SNTAGT. This CDR3 spans 13 amino acids. V was trimmed by 3 bases and J by 7 bases, leaving 10 bases between them.

This chain links TRBV6-5 with TRBJ2-7; TRBD1 might be the D (6 bases). The CDR3 length is 12 residues. Germline CDR1 and CDR2: MNHEY and SVGAGI. With 4 bases removed from V and 4 bases from J, the gap between germline ends came to 8 bases. The CDR3 here is CASSFRGYEQYF. In DNA form, the CDR3 reads TGTGCCAGCAGTTTCAGGGGTTACGAGCAGTACTTC.

CDR3 region: CASSIGPHWVGNEQFF. The CDR3 nucleotides are TGTGCCAGTAGTATTGGACCCCACTGGGTTGGCAATGAGCAGTTCTTC. The chain combines TRBV19 with TRBJ2-1, with unresolved D. This CDR3 is built from 16 residues. Germline V gives CDR1 LNHDA, CDR2 SQIVND (reference sequence). The V end lost 3 bases, the J end lost 6 bases, and 18 bases lay between the germline ends.

This clone was seen a single time. The gene calls are TRBV19 and TRBJ1-5; 8 nucleotides align to TRBD1. Germline CDR1 and CDR2: LNHDA and SQIVND (reference sequence). This CDR3 has 14 residues. The V gene end was trimmed by 3 bases and the J gene end by 6 bases; junction bases not matched to a gene: 4. CDR3 nucleotide sequence: TGTGCCAGTAGTATCCAGGGGGCATCTCAGCCCCAGCATTTT. Translation: CASSIQGASQPQHF.

The chain has TRBV18 and TRBJ1-1, with TRBD1 identical over 7 bases. CDR1 and CDR2 (germline): KGHSH, LQKENI. The J segment lost 3 bases and the V segment lost 5 bases, leaving 6 bases of the junction unmatched. The CDR3 runs 14 residues. The CDR3: CASSVGGRDTEAFF. CDR3 nucleotide sequence: TGTGCCAGCTCAGTAGGGGGCCGGGACACTGAAGCTTTCTTT.

The rearrangement joins TRBV6-1 to TRBJ2-1; TRBD1 aligns across 8 bases. The V gene end was trimmed by 6 bases and the J gene end by 10 bases; junction bases not matched to a gene: 11. The CDR3 totals 14 residues. The germline CDR1 and CDR2 sequences are MNHNS and SASEGT. The CDR3: CASRLGQGPREQFF. In DNA form, the CDR3 reads TGTGCCAGCAGACTAGGACAGGGTCCTAGGGAGCAGTTCTTC.

J is TRBJ1-2 and V is TRBV11-2; D perhaps matches TRBD1 (6 bases). Germline assignment: CDR1 SGHAT and CDR2 FQNNGV. Trimming took 0 bases from V and 3 from J, leaving 11 bases between them. The CDR3 runs to 15 residues. The CDR3 DNA reads as TGTGCCAGCAGCTTAGATGGGGGGCCACACTATGGCTACACCTTC. Its protein is CASSLDGGPHYGYTF.

The rearrangement uses TRBV30 and TRBJ1-1, with 10 positions matching TRBD1. The CDR3 contains 14 residues. Germline CDR1 GTSNPN, CDR2 SVGIG (reference sequence). V trimming: 1 base; J trimming: 5 bases; junction bases outside the gene matches: 4. The DNA of the CDR3 is TGTGCCTGGAGTGCCTTGGACAGGGGGACTGAAGCTTTCTTT. It yields the protein CAWSALDRGTEAFF.

The rearrangement uses TRBV7-6 and TRBJ2-2; perhaps TRBD2 as D (7 bases). Per germline, CDR1 SGHVS and CDR2 FNYEAQ. Trimming shortened V by 2 bases and J by 1 base, and 17 bases separated the two germline ends. This CDR3 region has 18 residues. The CDR3 loop is CASSLNLRGGVNTGELFF. The CDR3, as DNA: TGTGCCAGCAGCTTAAATTTGCGCGGGGGCGTGAACACCGGGGAGCTGTTTTTT.

The chain is built from TRBV5-4 and TRBJ1-4; no reliable D call. V shed 4 bases and J shed 5 bases, with 18 bases lying between them. Germline V gene lookup returns CDR1 SGHNT and CDR2 YYREEE (reference sequence). This CDR3 contains 16 residues. The CDR3 region is CASSPATGLRNEKLFF. In DNA, the CDR3 is TGTGCCAGCAGCCCTGCTACGGGATTGCGAAATGAAAAACTGTTTTTT.

The chain employs TRBV29-1 and TRBJ2-5; 10 bases agree with TRBD2. With V trimmed by 3 bases and J by 1 base, 11 bases remained unmatched. This CDR3 comprises 17 residues. CDR1 is SQVTM, CDR2 ANQGSEA, per germline. The DNA for the CDR3 is TGCAGCGTTGACCAACCCTATAGCGGGGGGACCCAAGAGACCCAGTACTTC. Translation gives CSVDQPYSGGTQETQYF.

The gene calls are TRBV5-1 and TRBJ2-7; 12 bases line up with TRBD2. The CDR3 loop spans 18 amino acids. The germline V gene has CDR1 SGHRS and CDR2 YFSETQ. The V and J ends lost 1 base and 2 bases, in that order; junction bases with no gene match: 10. CDR3 sequence: CASSLKASGGVLPYEQYF. CDR3 sequence (DNA): TGCGCCAGCAGCTTGAAGGCTAGCGGGGGGGTCTTACCCTACGAGCAGTACTTC.

This sequence joins TRBV19 and TRBJ1-4; no clear D. V was clipped by 5 bases and J by 2 bases, with 6 bases between them. The CDR3 has 13 residues. Germline V gene lookup returns CDR1 LNHDA and CDR2 SQIVND (reference sequence). CDR3 nucleotide sequence: TGTGCCAGTAGTCGCAGGACTAATGAAAAACTGTTTTTT. Translating it yields CASSRRTNEKLFF.

This rearrangement joins TRBV5-1 to TRBJ1-4; D gene ambiguous. CDR1 is SGHRS and CDR2 is YFSETQ in the germline V gene. There are 14 residues in the CDR3. V was cut by 0 bases and J by 4 bases, with 7 bases left in between. CDR3 loop: CASSLDGLNEKLFF. In DNA form, the CDR3 reads TGCGCCAGCAGCTTGGACGGACTTAATGAAAAACTGTTTTTT.

V gene TRBV2 combines with J gene TRBJ1-1; perhaps TRBD1 as D (5 bases). The V gene's germline CDR1 is SNHLY and CDR2 FYNNEI. The germline V and J ends were trimmed by 2 bases and 1 base, with 11 bases remaining between them. The CDR3 length is 15 residues. The CDR3 DNA follows: TGTGCCAGCAGTGAACTCAGGGCGGGGAACACTGAAGCTTTCTTT. Its protein product is CASSELRAGNTEAFF.

This chain links TRBV5-4 with TRBJ2-5; unclear D gene. There are 13 residues in the CDR3. Trimming took 4 bases from V and 1 from J, leaving 8 bases between them. CDR1 and CDR2 from the germline V gene are SGHNT and YYREEE (reference sequence). In DNA, the CDR3 is TGTGCCAGCAGCCGAGACATCCAAGAGACCCAGTACTTC. Its protein product is CASSRDIQETQYF.

J is TRBJ1-5 and V is TRBV7-2, with D possibly matching TRBD1 (6 bases). The CDR3 contains 15 residues. Trimming took 0 bases from V and 2 from J, leaving 8 bases between them. Germline V gene lookup returns CDR1 SGHTA and CDR2 FQGNSA. The CDR3 here is CASSLAGHGNQPQHF. For the CDR3, the DNA is TGTGCCAGCAGCTTAGCGGGACACGGCAATCAGCCCCAGCATTTT.

The rearrangement links TRBV6-5 to TRBJ2-5; TRBD1 matches at 7 bases. The CDR3 runs 15 residues. J gave up 5 bases and V 2 bases, and 8 bases lay outside the gene matches. Germline lookup yields CDR1 MNHEY and CDR2 SVGAGI. CDR3 residues: CASSYNRGIQETQYF. The CDR3, as DNA: TGTGCCAGCAGTTACAACAGGGGAATCCAGGAGACCCAGTACTTC.

The V and J genes are TRBV30 and TRBJ1-2; the D is unclear. Trimming removed 0 bases from V and 7 bases from J, with 6 bases in between. The CDR3 is 11 amino acids. Germline loops: CDR1 GTSNPN, CDR2 SVGIG (reference sequence). The CDR3 spells CAWSVRGGYTF. CDR3 DNA: TGTGCCTGGAGTGTACGGGGTGGCTACACCTTC.

With regard to this clone: The same CDR3 also results from other DNA sequences found in this sample. The chain recombines TRBV18 with TRBJ1-1; D possibly corresponds to TRBD1 (5 bases). Germline values: CDR1 KGHSH, CDR2 LQKENI. This CDR3 has 15 residues. Trimming shortened V by 0 bases and J by 2 bases, and 10 bases separated the two germline ends. The CDR3 DNA reads as TGTGCCAGCTCACCACCGGGCAGGGTAAACACTGAAGCTTTCTTT. It yields the protein CASSPPGRVNTEAFF.

V and J are TRBV4-1 and TRBJ2-3, with D perhaps given as TRBD1 or TRBD2 (5 bases each). V was shortened by 1 base and J by 1 base, with 12 bases between the two germline ends. Germline loops: CDR1 MGHRA, CDR2 YSYEKL. The CDR3 sequence is 16 residues long. CDR3 in DNA: TGCGCCAGCAGCCAAGGGAGAGGGGAAGGCACAGATACGCAGTATTTT. It codes for CASSQGRGEGTDTQYF.

A remark on this clone: The junction departs from the called germline gene at one end, perhaps through a read error. The genes are TRBV7-7 and TRBJ2-5; the match to TRBD2 covers 8 bases. Germline V gives CDR1 SSHAT, CDR2 FNYEAQ (reference sequence). The CDR3 totals 15 residues. CDR3: CASSLAGLPSETQYF. The CDR3 nucleotides read TGTGCTAGCAGTCTAGCGGGTTTACCTTCCGAGACCCAGTACTTC.